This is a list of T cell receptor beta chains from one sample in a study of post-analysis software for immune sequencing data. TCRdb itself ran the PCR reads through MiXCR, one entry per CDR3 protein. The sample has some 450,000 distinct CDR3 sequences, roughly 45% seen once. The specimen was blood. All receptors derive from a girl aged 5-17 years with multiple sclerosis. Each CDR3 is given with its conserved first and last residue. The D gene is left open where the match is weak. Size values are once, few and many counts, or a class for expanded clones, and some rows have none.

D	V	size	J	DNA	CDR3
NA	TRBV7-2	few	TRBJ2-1	TGTGCCAGCAGCTTGACGGCGGGGAGCTCCTACAATGAGCAGTTCTTC	CASSLTAGSSYNEQFF
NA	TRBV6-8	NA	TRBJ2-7	TGTGCCAGCAGAGCTCGGAAGGCCCGACATCGACACTCCTACGAGCAGTACTTC	CASRARKARHRHSYEQYF
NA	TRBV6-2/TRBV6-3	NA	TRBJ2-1	TGTGCCAGCAGTACCGAAACCGGGACACCGGGCGACAATGAGCAGTTCTTC	CASSTETGTPGDNEQFF
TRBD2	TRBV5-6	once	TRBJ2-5	TGTGCCAGCAACTACGGGACTATTAGGGATGAGCAGTACTTC	CASNYGTIRDEQYF
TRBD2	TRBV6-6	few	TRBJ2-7	TGTGCCAGCAGTTCGTATCTAGCGGGGGGCTCCTACGAGCAGTACTTC	CASSSYLAGGSYEQYF
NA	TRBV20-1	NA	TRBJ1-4	TGCAGTGCTAGAGGGGGGCGGAATGAAAAACTGTTTTTT	CSARGGRNEKLFF
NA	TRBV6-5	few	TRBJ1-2	TGTGCCAGCACCAACCGGGACAAGTATGGCTACACCTTC	CASTNRDKYGYTF
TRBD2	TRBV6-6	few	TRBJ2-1	TGTGCCAGCAGTGCCTCCGGACTAGCGGGAAGGCATGAGCAGTTCTTC	CASSASGLAGRHEQFF
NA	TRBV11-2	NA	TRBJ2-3	TGTGCCAGCAGCTCTGGACAGACGTCAACAGATACGCAGTATTTT	CASSSGQTSTDTQYF
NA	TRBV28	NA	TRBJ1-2	TGTGCCAGCAGTTTTGGGGCGAATCTTAACTATGGCTACACCTTC	CASSFGANLNYGYTF
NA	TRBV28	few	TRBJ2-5	TGTGCCAGCAGTCAGTTGGGACCCCTGCGGGAGACCCAGTACTTC	CASSQLGPLRETQYF
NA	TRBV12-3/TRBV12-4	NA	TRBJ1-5	TGTGCCAGCAGTTTAAAGGCCCTCGGGACCGACCAGCAGCCCCAGCATTTT	CASSLKALGTDQQPQHF
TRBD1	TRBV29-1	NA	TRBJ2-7	TGCAGCGCCCGCGGGGACAGGTACGAGCAGTACTTC	CSARGDRYEQYF
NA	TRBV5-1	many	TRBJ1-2	TGCGCCAGCAGAAACGGCACCTCGGCGTATGGCTACACCTTC	CASRNGTSAYGYTF
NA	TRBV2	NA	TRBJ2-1	TGTGCCAGCAGTGTTCAGGGCTCCTACAATGAGCAGTTCTTC	CASSVQGSYNEQFF
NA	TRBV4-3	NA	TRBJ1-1	TGCGCCAGCAGCCTCAGCGGGACCCTGAACACTGAAGCTTTCTTT	CASSLSGTLNTEAFF
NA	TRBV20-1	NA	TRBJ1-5	TGCAGTGCTAGAGATTCGGCAACGGACGAATGGACCCAGCATTTT	CSARDSATDEWTQHF
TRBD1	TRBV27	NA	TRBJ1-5	TGTGCCAGCAGTGGTAGACAGGGGGCAGGCAATCAGCCCCAGCATTTT	CASSGRQGAGNQPQHF
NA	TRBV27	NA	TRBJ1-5	TGTGCCAGCAGCCCCCTGGAAGGGAGAAGCAATCAGCCCCAGCATTTT	CASSPLEGRSNQPQHF
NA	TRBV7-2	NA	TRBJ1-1	TGTGCCAGCAGCCCCGGGACGGATTTGGGGGACACTGAAGCTTTCTTT	CASSPGTDLGDTEAFF
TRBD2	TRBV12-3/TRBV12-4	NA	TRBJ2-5	TGTGCCAGCAGTTTTCGAGCGGGAGTCGAAGAGACCCAGTACTTC	CASSFRAGVEETQYF
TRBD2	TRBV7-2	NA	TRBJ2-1	TGTGCCAGCAGCAAACTAGCGGATTCCTACAATGAGCAGTTCTTC	CASSKLADSYNEQFF
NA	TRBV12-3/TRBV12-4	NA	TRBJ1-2	TGTGCCAGCAGTTTAAGAAGGATCGGCTACACCTTC	CASSLRRIGYTF
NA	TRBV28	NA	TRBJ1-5	NA	CASTSGVGGYTFGSGTRLIQPQHF
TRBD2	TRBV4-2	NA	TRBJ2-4	TGTGCCAGCAGTCGTGGACTAGCGGAACCCAAAAACATTCAGTACTTC	CASSRGLAEPKNIQYF
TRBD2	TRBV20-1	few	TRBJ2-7	TGCAGTGCTAGAATACTGTCGCGGGAGGCTTACGAGCAGTACTTC	CSARILSREAYEQYF
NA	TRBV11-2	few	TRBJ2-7	TGTGCCAGCAGCTTAGATCCGATCTCCTACGAGCAGTACTTC	CASSLDPISYEQYF